Listed below are T cell receptor beta chains from one sample, sequenced in a study of cytomegalovirus exposure and HLA in healthy donors. The table came from immunoSEQ multiplex PCR; TCRdb's copy has only in-frame clones and leaves some out. The table includes hundreds of thousands of clones, under 80% detected once. The source material was PBMCs. All receptors come from a female donor in good health and CMV-seronegative. Both conserved end residues are part of each CDR3. Each record gives: V gene, J gene, clone size, D gene, CDR3 protein, CDR3 DNA. The D gene is left open where the match is weak. Size is omitted from some rows. Given values are once, few, many or a class for expanded clones.

>TRBV14|TRBJ2-1|NA|NA
CASSQNLLARQFF
TGTGCCAGCAGCCAAAATCTCCTAGCGCGGCAGTTCTTC
>TRBV29-1|TRBJ2-3|NA|NA
CSVGGSTDTQYF
TGCAGCGTTGGAGGGTCCACAGATACGCAGTATTTT
>TRBV19|TRBJ2-7|NA|NA
CASSIAFQSPYEQYF
TGTGCCAGTAGTATCGCCTTTCAGTCCCCCTACGAGCAGTACTTC
>TRBV2|TRBJ2-2|NA|TRBD1
CASSAQGAGTGELFF
TGTGCCAGCAGCGCACAGGGGGCCGGCACCGGGGAGCTGTTTTTT
>TRBV6-1|TRBJ2-1|NA|NA
CAARVDNYNEQFF
TGTGCCGCCCGAGTGGACAATTACAATGAGCAGTTCTTC
>TRBV10-1|TRBJ2-3|NA|NA
CASSETGASTDTQYF
TGCGCCAGCAGTGAAACAGGTGCTAGCACAGATACGCAGTATTTT
>TRBV11-1|TRBJ2-1|NA|NA
CASSGSLSWNEQFF
TGTGCCAGCAGCGGGAGTCTGTCTTGGAATGAGCAGTTCTTC
>TRBV7-9|TRBJ2-1|NA|TRBD1
CASSLPRDSLNNEQFF
TGTGCCAGCAGCTTGCCCCGGGACAGCCTTAACAATGAGCAGTTCTTC
>TRBV19|TRBJ2-5|NA|NA
CASSISHQSAEETQYF
TGTGCCAGTAGTATATCCCACCAGAGTGCGGAGGAGACCCAGTACTTC
>TRBV25-1|TRBJ2-7|NA|NA
CASSDWRDSYEQYF
TGTGCCAGCAGTGATTGGCGGGACTCCTACGAGCAGTACTTC
>TRBV11-3|TRBJ2-7|NA|NA
CASRRTASGYEQYF
TGCGCCAGCAGAAGAACCGCTAGTGGCTACGAGCAGTACTTC
>TRBV5-1|TRBJ1-2|NA|TRBD1
CASSPRRGGESSNYGYTF
TGCGCCAGCAGCCCTCGACGAGGGGGCGAGTCGAGTAACTATGGCTACACCTTC
>TRBV5-6|TRBJ2-7|NA|TRBD1
CASSPPGTGDEQYF
TGTGCCAGCAGCCCTCCTGGGACAGGGGACGAGCAGTACTTC
>TRBV5-6|TRBJ2-7|NA|NA
CASSLLFPRDSEQYF
TGTGCCAGCAGCTTGTTGTTCCCCCGAGACTCCGAGCAGTACTTC
>TRBV5-1|TRBJ2-1|NA|TRBD2
CASSLVLAGPNEQFF
TGCGCCAGCAGCTTGGTGCTAGCGGGGCCCAATGAGCAGTTCTTC
>TRBV7-6|TRBJ2-2|NA|NA
CASSPTAGELFF
TGTGCCAGCAGTCCAACGGCCGGGGAGCTGTTTTTT
>TRBV6-1|TRBJ2-7|few|NA
CASMGAYEQYF
TGTGCCAGCATGGGAGCCTACGAGCAGTACTTC
>TRBV28|TRBJ2-7|NA|TRBD1
CASSLSGTGGTYEQYF
TGTGCCAGCAGCCTTTCTGGGACAGGGGGGACCTACGAGCAGTACTTC
>TRBV5-1|TRBJ2-2|NA|NA
CASTGPGELFF
TGCGCCAGCACAGGTCCCGGGGAGCTGTTTTTT
>TRBV2|TRBJ2-5|NA|TRBD2
CASSGLAGGRGETQYF
TGTGCCAGCAGCGGACTAGCGGGAGGCCGGGGGGAGACCCAGTACTTC
>TRBV7-9|TRBJ2-1|NA|TRBD2
CASSRLAGLSYNEQFF
TGTGCCAGCTCGAGGCTAGCGGGACTCTCCTACAATGAGCAGTTCTTC
>TRBV6-1|TRBJ2-1|NA|TRBD1
CASRTGRNEQFF
TGTGCCAGCAGGACAGGGCGGAATGAGCAGTTCTTC
>TRBV5-6|TRBJ2-7|NA|TRBD2
CASSPIVKREGEGEQYF
TGTGCCAGCAGCCCGATTGTAAAGCGGGAGGGCGAGGGCGAGCAGTACTTC
>TRBV10-3|TRBJ1-1|once|NA
CAISDSTENTEAFF
TGTGCAATCAGTGACTCTACAGAAAACACTGAAGCTTTCTTT
>TRBV18|TRBJ2-1|few|NA
CASSPREGVSYNEQFF
TGTGCCAGCTCACCACGCGAGGGAGTCTCCTACAATGAGCAGTTCTTC
>TRBV7-2|TRBJ2-7|NA|NA
CASSLVRWRVLLEQYF
TGTGCCAGCAGCTTAGTGCGCTGGCGGGTCCTCCTCGAGCAGTACTTC
>TRBV28|TRBJ2-7|NA|NA
CASSLLRDFSYEQYF
TGTGCCAGCAGTTTGTTGAGGGACTTCTCCTACGAGCAGTACTTC
>TRBV19|TRBJ1-1|NA|NA
CASSIGGEAFF
TGTGCCAGTAGTATTGGCGGTGAAGCTTTCTTT
>TRBV5-6|TRBJ2-7|NA|TRBD2
CASSTLATSSLEEQYF
TGTGCCAGCAGTACTCTCGCGACTAGCTCCTTGGAGGAGCAGTACTTC
>TRBV11-2|TRBJ2-2|NA|NA
CASSSSGELFF
TGTGCCAGCAGCTCGTCCGGGGAGCTGTTTTTT
>TRBV5-1|TRBJ2-1|few|NA
CASSIQTVEQFF
TGCGCCAGCAGCATTCAGACAGTCGAGCAGTTCTTC
>TRBV5-5|TRBJ1-5|NA|NA
CASSLVAGNQPQHF
TGTGCCAGCAGCTTGGTTGCAGGAAATCAGCCCCAGCATTTT
>TRBV5-4|TRBJ2-2|few|TRBD2
CASSVGLAGNTGELFF
TGTGCCAGCAGCGTTGGACTAGCGGGGAACACCGGGGAGCTGTTTTTT
>TRBV2|TRBJ2-3|NA|TRBD1
CASSPRGRGTDTQYF
TGTGCCAGCAGCCCGAGGGGGCGAGGCACAGATACGCAGTATTTT
>TRBV30|TRBJ2-7|NA|TRBD2
CAWTSGTYEQYF
TGTGCCTGGACTAGCGGGACCTACGAGCAGTACTTC
>TRBV4-1|TRBJ1-1|NA|TRBD1
CASSPRGQKNTEAFF
TGCGCCAGCAGCCCGAGGGGGCAGAAGAACACTGAAGCTTTCTTT
>TRBV11-3|TRBJ2-7|once|NA
CASSLNSYEQYF
TGTGCCAGCAGCTTGAACAGCTACGAGCAGTACTTC
>TRBV28|TRBJ1-2|NA|NA
CASSPLYGYTF
TGTGCCAGCAGTCCCCTCTATGGCTACACCTTC
>TRBV30|TRBJ2-7|NA|NA
CACSSSPRGNYEQYF
TGTGCCTGTTCGAGTTCTCCCAGGGGAAACTACGAGCAGTACTTC
>TRBV13|TRBJ2-2|many|NA
CASRRSTGELFF
TGTGCCAGCAGGAGGAGTACCGGGGAGCTGTTTTTT
>TRBV7-9|TRBJ2-1|NA|TRBD1
CSSSLAGTGFYNEQFF
TGTTCCAGCAGCTTGGCCGGGACAGGATTTTACAATGAGCAGTTCTTC
>TRBV27|TRBJ2-7|once|TRBD1
CASSLGQTYEQYF
TGTGCCAGCAGTTTGGGACAGACCTACGAGCAGTACTTC
>TRBV29-1|TRBJ1-4|NA|NA
CSVAPTIATNEKLFF
TGCAGCGTGGCCCCGACAATTGCAACTAATGAAAAACTGTTTTTT
>TRBV7-9|TRBJ2-2|NA|TRBD1
CASTGGNTGELFF
TGTGCCAGTACAGGGGGGAACACCGGGGAGCTGTTTTTT
>TRBV15|TRBJ2-3|NA|TRBD2
CATSRGPSGSNTDTQYF
TGTGCCACCAGCAGAGGCCCTAGCGGGTCTAACACAGATACGCAGTATTTT
>TRBV13|TRBJ1-2|NA|NA
CASSLGTGDYGYTF
TGTGCCAGCAGCTTAGGGACAGGTGACTATGGCTACACCTTC
>TRBV19|TRBJ2-5|NA|TRBD2
CASSIFWLAGGNETQYF
TGTGCCAGTAGTATATTTTGGCTAGCGGGAGGGAATGAGACCCAGTACTTC
>TRBV6-5|TRBJ1-2|NA|TRBD1
CASSPFEGAGGYTF
TGTGCCAGCAGTCCCTTCGAGGGGGCCGGTGGCTACACCTTC
>TRBV11-2|TRBJ2-1|NA|TRBD2
CASSLAGVRNEQFF
TGTGCCAGCAGCCTAGCGGGAGTACGCAATGAGCAGTTCTTC
>TRBV6-5|TRBJ1-2|NA|NA
CASSSRVLTYGYTF
TGTGCCAGCAGTTCCCGGGTCCTTACCTATGGCTACACCTTC
>TRBV27|TRBJ1-6|NA|NA
CASSLGGVGSPLHF
TGTGCCAGCAGTTTGGGAGGGGTGGGTTCACCCCTCCACTTT
>TRBV10-2|TRBJ2-3|NA|TRBD2
CASSGETSGRTDTQYF
TGCGCCAGCAGTGGAGAGACTAGCGGGAGGACAGATACGCAGTATTTT
>TRBV9|TRBJ2-3|once|TRBD2
CASSQLAVTSTDTQYF
TGTGCCAGCAGCCAGCTAGCGGTAACTAGCACAGATACGCAGTATTTT
>TRBV20-1|TRBJ2-7|NA|NA
CSARAWSEQYF
TGCAGTGCTAGAGCCTGGAGCGAGCAGTACTTC
>TRBV6-4|TRBJ2-3|NA|NA
CASSDSEGTDTQYF
TGTGCCAGCAGTGACTCAGAGGGCACAGATACGCAGTATTTT